The source of this T cell receptor (beta chain) is a study of cytomegalovirus exposure and HLA in healthy donors. Study overall: The roughly 120 validation repertoires, a later analysis reported, used the same platform as the roughly 710 first-cohort repertoires. Broader study findings: Some TCR beta chains (around 160 of them) were listed as cytomegalovirus-associated. It was reportedly the case that the classifier diagnosed cytomegalovirus status with high specificity and sensitivity.

The CDR3 is made up of 17 amino acids. J gave up 6 bases and V 3 bases, and 8 bases lay outside the gene matches. In germline, CDR1 is SGHTA, CDR2 FQGNSA. Worth noting for this clone: Its antigen is as yet unknown.

Produced via immunoSEQ multiplex PCR; TCRdb's table is partial and in-frame only. The table has approximately 49,000 clones, roughly nine tenths seen once. The donors were in the roughly 120-subject validation cohort; that cohort was separate from the 666-subject first cohort. The rearrangement joins TRBV7-2 to TRBJ2-1; 13 positions agree with TRBD2. Specimen: PBMCs. The sequence was collected from a man aged 18-30 years in good health and CMV-seronegative. CDR3 DNA sequence: TGTGCCAGCAGCTTCCGTGGACTAGCGGGAGTGGGCAATGAGCAGTTCTTC. This encodes CASSFRGLAGVGNEQFF. Looking up the rest from reference TRBV7-2 and TRBJ2-1 gives the full variable domain: GAGVSQSPSNKVTEKGKDVELRCDPISGHTALYWYRQSLGQGLEFLIYFQGNSAPDKSGLPSDRFSAERTGGSVSTLTIQRTQQEDSAVYLCASSFRGLAGVGNEQFFGPGTRLTVL.